This T cell receptor beta chain was documented in a study of response to subunit inactivated influenza vaccine. Study-wide points: There was a suggestion from the authors that each seasonal influenza vaccination recruits few new T cells.

Germline V gives CDR1 DFQATT, CDR2 SNEGSKA (reference sequence). V dropped 8 bases and J dropped 5; count of bases not matched to a gene: 10. CDR3 length equals 14 residues. A few counts support this clonotype. The antigen remains unidentified. TCRdb processed the RT-PCR reads anew with MiXCR; each CDR3 protein has one entry. Seen here are about 780,000 distinct CDR3 sequences, less than 20% observed once, and the top ten hold approximately 10%. The source material was PBMCs from blood, sampled 5 days after vaccination. The TCR sequence derives from a man in his fifties or sixties who received an inactivated influenza vaccine. The chain couples TRBV20-1 to TRBJ2-5, with 11 bases aligning to TRBD2. DNA of the CDR3: TGCAGTACCCGGAGACTAGCGGGGAGGGAGACCCAGTACTTC. Protein: CSTRRLAGRETQYF.